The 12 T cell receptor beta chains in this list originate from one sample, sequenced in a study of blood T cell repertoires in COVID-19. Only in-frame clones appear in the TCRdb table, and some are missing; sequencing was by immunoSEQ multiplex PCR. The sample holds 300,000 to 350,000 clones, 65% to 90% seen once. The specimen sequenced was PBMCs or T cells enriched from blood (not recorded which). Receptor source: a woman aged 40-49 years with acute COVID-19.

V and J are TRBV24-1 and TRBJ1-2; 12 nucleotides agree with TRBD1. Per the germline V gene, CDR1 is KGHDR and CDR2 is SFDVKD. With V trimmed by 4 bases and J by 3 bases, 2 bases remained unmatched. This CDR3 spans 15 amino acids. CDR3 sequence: CATSEGTGGHYGYTF. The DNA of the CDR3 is TGTGCCACCAGTGAGGGGACAGGGGGCCACTATGGCTACACCTTC.

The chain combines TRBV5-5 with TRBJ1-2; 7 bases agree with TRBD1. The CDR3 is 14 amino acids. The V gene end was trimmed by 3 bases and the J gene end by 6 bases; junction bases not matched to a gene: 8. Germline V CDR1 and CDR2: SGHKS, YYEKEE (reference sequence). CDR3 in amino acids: CASSSATGADGYTF. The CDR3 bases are TGTGCCAGCAGCTCTGCTACAGGGGCTGATGGCTACACCTTC.

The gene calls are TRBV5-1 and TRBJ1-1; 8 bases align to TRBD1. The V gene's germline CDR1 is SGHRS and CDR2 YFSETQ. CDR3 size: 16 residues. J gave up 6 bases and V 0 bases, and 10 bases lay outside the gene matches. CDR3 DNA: TGCGCCAGCAGCTTGGCAGGGGGCGAAATAAGTCCTGAAGCTTTCTTT. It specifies CASSLAGGEISPEAFF.

In nucleotides, the CDR3 is TGTGCCAGCAGTTCCCGGACTAGCGCGGGTTGGGGCAATGAGCAGTTCTTC. It encodes CASSSRTSAGWGNEQFF. The gene calls are TRBV27 and TRBJ2-1; 9 bases match TRBD2. Trimming at V came to 4 bases and at J to 6 bases, leaving 13 bases not matched to a gene. The CDR3 runs to 17 residues. The germline V gene has CDR1 MNHEY and CDR2 SMNVEV (reference sequence).

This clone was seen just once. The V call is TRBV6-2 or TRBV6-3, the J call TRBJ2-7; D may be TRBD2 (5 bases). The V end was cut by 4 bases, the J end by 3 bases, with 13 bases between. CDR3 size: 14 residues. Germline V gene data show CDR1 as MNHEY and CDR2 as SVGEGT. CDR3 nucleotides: TGTGCCAGCAGTTTCAGGACCGGGATCTACGAGCAGTACTTC. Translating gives CASSFRTGIYEQYF.

This CDR3 reads CASSLGQGITEAFF. CDR3 in DNA: TGTGCCAGCAGTTTAGGGCAGGGGATCACTGAAGCTTTCTTT. The rearrangement joins TRBV28 to TRBJ1-1, with a possible D match to TRBD1 (6 bases). V shed 2 bases and J shed 4 bases, with 11 bases lying between them. Germline CDR1 is MDHEN and CDR2 is SYDVKM. This CDR3 spans 14 amino acids.

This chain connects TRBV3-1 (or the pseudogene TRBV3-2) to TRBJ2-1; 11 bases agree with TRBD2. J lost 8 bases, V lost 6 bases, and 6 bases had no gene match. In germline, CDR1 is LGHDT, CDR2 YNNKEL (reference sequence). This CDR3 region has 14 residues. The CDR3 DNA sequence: TGTGCCAGCAGGATAACTAGCGGGGGCGATGAGCAGTTCTTC. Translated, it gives CASRITSGGDEQFF.

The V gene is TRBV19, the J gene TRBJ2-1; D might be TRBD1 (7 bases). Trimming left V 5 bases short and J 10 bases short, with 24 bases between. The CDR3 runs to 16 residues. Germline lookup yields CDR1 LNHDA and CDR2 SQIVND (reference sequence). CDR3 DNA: TGTGCCAGTAGTCCGGGGGACAGTCTACCACTTTCGGAGCAGTTCTTC. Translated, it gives CASSPGDSLPLSEQFF.

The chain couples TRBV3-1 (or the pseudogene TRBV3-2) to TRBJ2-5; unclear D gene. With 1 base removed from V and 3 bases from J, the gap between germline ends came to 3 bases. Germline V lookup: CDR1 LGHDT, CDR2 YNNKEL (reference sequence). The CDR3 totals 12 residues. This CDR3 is CASSQAEETQYF. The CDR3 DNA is TGTGCCAGCAGCCAAGCTGAAGAGACCCAGTACTTC.

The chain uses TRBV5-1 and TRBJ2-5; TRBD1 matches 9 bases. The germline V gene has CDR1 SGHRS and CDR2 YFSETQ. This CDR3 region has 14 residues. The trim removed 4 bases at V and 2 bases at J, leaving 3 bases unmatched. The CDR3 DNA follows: TGCGCCAGCAGCCAAGGGACAGGGCAAGAGACCCAGTACTTC. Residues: CASSQGTGQETQYF.

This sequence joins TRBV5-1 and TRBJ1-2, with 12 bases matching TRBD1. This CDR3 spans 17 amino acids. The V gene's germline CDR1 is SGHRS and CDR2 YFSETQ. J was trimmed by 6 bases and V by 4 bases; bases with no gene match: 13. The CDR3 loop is CASSAEPGQGARDGYTF. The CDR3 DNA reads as TGCGCCAGCAGCGCCGAACCGGGACAGGGGGCAAGGGATGGCTACACCTTC.

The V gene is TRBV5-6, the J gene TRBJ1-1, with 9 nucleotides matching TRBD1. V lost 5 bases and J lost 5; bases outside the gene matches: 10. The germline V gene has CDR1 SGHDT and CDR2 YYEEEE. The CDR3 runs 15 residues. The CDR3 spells CASSPYRDRETEAFF. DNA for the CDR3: TGTGCCAGCAGTCCCTACCGGGACAGGGAAACTGAAGCTTTCTTT. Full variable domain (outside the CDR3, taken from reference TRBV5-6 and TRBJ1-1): DAGVTQSPTHLIKTRGQQVTLRCSPKSGHDTVSWYQQALGQGPQFIFQYYEEEERQRGNFPDRFSGHQFPNYSSELNVNALLLGDSALYLCASSPYRDRETEAFFGQGTRLTVV.